The 8 T cell receptor beta chains reported below all come from one sample, sequenced in a study of blood T cells in healthy people across ages (dated by TCRdb to between 2014 and 2017). Library preparation was by 5' RACE. Sequencing relied on an Illumina HiSeq 2500. A second PCR of about 6 to 12 cycles was performed with a sample-barcoded 5' primer and a J-beta primer mix. Through fastp at Q25 and MiXCR, TCRdb rebuilt clones from the public reads, retaining in-frame beta chains. When rows share a CDR3 protein, they turn into one entry using the most common DNA and genes. The sample table shows about 780,000 distinct CDR3 sequences, and 60% to 80% are seen once. Clones ranked in the top ten supply about a quarter of the sample. Sequencing was carried out using blood. All receptors derive from a man aged 25-45 years in good health.

The J gene is TRBJ2-7, the V gene TRBV5-1, with D possibly being TRBD1 (6 bases). This CDR3 is 15 amino acids long. Germline V gene sequence: CDR1 SGHRS, CDR2 YFSETQ. V gave up 6 bases and J gave up 4 bases, with 20 bases separating them. CDR3 sequence (DNA): TGCGCCAGCAAGGTCCACCCCAGGGGAACTTACGAGCAGTACTTC. Amino acid sequence: CASKVHPRGTYEQYF.

The chain employs TRBV15 and TRBJ2-1; 9 bases agree with TRBD1. The CDR3 length is 12 residues. Germline V gene lookup returns CDR1 LNHNV and CDR2 YYDKDF (reference sequence). V shed 8 bases and J 6 bases; nucleotides not matched to a gene: 2. The chain's CDR3 is CATLTGGNEQFF. In DNA form, the CDR3 reads TGTGCCACCTTGACAGGGGGCAATGAGCAGTTCTTC.

The chain employs TRBV6-5 and TRBJ2-3, with D perhaps TRBD1 or TRBD2 (5 bases each). The germline V gene encodes CDR1 MNHEY and CDR2 SVGAGI. This CDR3 region has 14 residues. With 4 bases removed from V and 4 bases from J, the gap between germline ends came to 12 bases. The CDR3 DNA is TGTGCCAGCAGTTTCCTCGGGGCGGCAGATACGCAGTATTTT. It yields the protein CASSFLGAADTQYF.

This clonotype has a handful of counts. A much more abundant neighbour one base away suggests this may be a read error. The rearrangement joins TRBV24-1 to TRBJ2-7, with D perhaps TRBD2 (5 bases). The germline V gene has CDR1 KGHDR and CDR2 SFDVKD. The CDR3 has 11 residues. V was trimmed by 7 bases and J by 7 bases, leaving 10 bases between them. The CDR3 nucleotides read TGTGCCACCAGACTAGACAATGAGCAGTACTTC. Translation gives CATRLDNEQYF.

The V call is TRBV15, the J call TRBJ1-2; D gene uncertain. Trimming cost V 5 bases and J 4 bases, with 11 bases left between them. Germline loops: CDR1 LNHNV, CDR2 YYDKDF (reference sequence). CDR3 length equals 13 residues. CDR3 region: CATSGTETYGYTF. The CDR3 DNA sequence: TGTGCCACCAGCGGTACAGAAACCTATGGCTACACCTTC.

The chain couples TRBV27 to TRBJ1-1; D gene uncertain. V lost 0 bases and J 0 bases, leaving 8 bases between the germline ends. This CDR3 region has 15 residues. Germline V CDR1 and CDR2: MNHEY, SMNVEV (reference sequence). The CDR3 sequence: CASSLSAYLNTEAFF. The CDR3 nucleotides are TGTGCCAGCAGTTTATCAGCTTATTTGAACACTGAAGCTTTCTTT.

The chain uses TRBV6-6 and TRBJ1-2; the D gene is possibly TRBD1 (5 bases). V was clipped by 9 bases and J by 0 bases, with 17 bases between them. The CDR3 length is 15 residues. Germline CDR1 and CDR2: MNHNY and SVGAGI (reference sequence). The CDR3 reads CASQRGTGPNYGYTF. The CDR3 nucleotides read TGTGCCAGTCAACGAGGGACGGGACCTAACTATGGCTACACCTTC.

The V gene is TRBV20-1, the J gene TRBJ2-5; 11 nucleotides align to TRBD2. With V trimmed by 5 bases and J by 5 bases, 7 bases remained unmatched. The CDR3 is made up of 14 amino acids. Germline-derived CDR1 and CDR2 are DFQATT and SNEGSKA (reference sequence). The CDR3 DNA sequence: TGCAGTGCTCAAGCTAGCGGGGGGTCGGAGACCCAGTACTTC. Translation: CSAQASGGSETQYF.